This entry is about one TCR beta chain. No cognate antigen has been identified for it. No base qualities exist here, and no much larger clone lies one base off it. The data were taken from a study of T-cell memory formation after mild COVID-19 (dated by TCRdb to the early 2020s). Background on the whole study: TCR sequence clusters from the two donors were found to be largely donor specific. T-cell clones expanding and contracting after mild COVID-19 in a couple of donors were tracked by longitudinal TCRalpha and TCRbeta repertoire sequencing. Two young, previously healthy adult volunteers made up the cohort, one male and one female.

What the work shows at the level of the full study, not this receptor alone: SARS-CoV-2 specificity of the second-wave clones peaking on day 37 was not confirmed. Contracting CD4+ clones turned up mainly in the CM and EM memory subsets, whereas EMRA was where CD8+ clones were enriched. The study covered only a couple of mild cases, and larger cohorts including severe cases with pre-infection samples were considered necessary. Some responding clones were detected in pre-infection memory, which suggested that pre-existing cross-reactive memory T cells had joined the SARS-CoV-2 response. Clones contracting from day 15 to 85 had balanced CD4/CD8 phenotypes, while a second wave expanding from day 15 to 37 was biased towards CD4+.

Ficoll-Paque density gradient centrifugation was the method used to isolate PBMCs. Reads for this sample came from an Illumina NovaSeq 6000. cDNA libraries for TCRalpha and TCRbeta were prepared by 5'RACE using constant-segment primers, with sample barcodes and unique molecular identifiers added. RNA was extracted from every sample with Trizol reagent. Amplification of the libraries took two PCR steps, and the second step added a second sample barcode plus Illumina TruSeq adapters. The libraries were sequenced on an Illumina NovaSeq using 2 x 150 bp paired-end reads. On the study's bioinformatics: The reads were demultiplexed and collapsed into UMI-guided consensus sequences using migec v1.2.7. Using mixcr v2.1.11, UMI consensuses were aligned to TRA and TRB V and J templates and then assembled into clonotypes. Expanded or contracted clonotypes were those called significant by both edgeR and NoisET, with noise models trained on biological replicates. For edgeR calls, the cutoffs were a false discovery rate-adjusted p below 0.01 and a log2 fold-change threshold of 1. As an exploratory analysis of dynamics, max-normalized trajectories of the 1000 most abundant clonotypes were examined with PCA combined with hierarchical clustering. Separately sequenced CD4+ and CD8+ repertoires were used to assign a CD4 or CD8 phenotype to each responding clone. TCRdb reran the public reads through fastp at Q25 and MiXCR, keeping productive beta chains. Duplicate CDR3 protein sequences are folded into a single record with the most common DNA and genes. The V and J calls here are based on TCRdb, not the publication. This sample has roughly 340,000 distinct CDR3 sequences in its table, and roughly 20% of those were observed once. Over 20% of the sample rests with the top ten.

Counted from cysteine to phenylalanine, this CDR3 has 15 amino acids. The CDR3 DNA has 45 bases and is translated from base 1. V loses 3 bases of germline sequence and J loses 1 base, and the interval between the two ends is 15 bases. CDR1 is given as SQVTM and CDR2 as ANQGSEA, both from the germline V gene. Recombination linked TRBV29-1 to TRBJ1-1, and perhaps TRBD1 as D gene, on 5 matching bases. The sample taken for sequencing was PBMCs or a T cell subset sorted from them (not recorded which). The TCR was taken from a young man who had mild COVID-19 (a few samples of this study predate the infection). The sample titles of this study are shuffled in the database, so cell type and time point are left out; the donor was told from shared clones. The DNA reads as follows: TGCAGCGTTGAGGGTGGGGTCAGGGCGAACACTGAAGCTTTCTTT. This translates into CSVEGGVRANTEAFF.